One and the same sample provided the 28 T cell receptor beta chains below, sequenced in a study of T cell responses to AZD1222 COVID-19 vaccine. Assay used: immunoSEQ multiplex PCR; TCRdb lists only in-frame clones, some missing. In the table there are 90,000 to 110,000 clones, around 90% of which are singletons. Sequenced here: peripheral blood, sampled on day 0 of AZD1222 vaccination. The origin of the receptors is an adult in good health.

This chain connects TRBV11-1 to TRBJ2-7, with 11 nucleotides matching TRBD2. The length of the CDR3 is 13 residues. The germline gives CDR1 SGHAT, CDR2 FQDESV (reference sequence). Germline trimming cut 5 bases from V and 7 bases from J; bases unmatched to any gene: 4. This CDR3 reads CASSTGLAAEQYF. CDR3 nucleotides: TGTGCCAGCAGCACGGGACTAGCGGCTGAGCAGTACTTC. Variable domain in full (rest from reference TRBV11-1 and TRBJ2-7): EAEVAQSPRYKITEKSQAVAFWCDPISGHATLYWYRQILGQGPELLVQFQDESVVDDSQLPKDRFSAERLKGVDSTLKIQPAELGDSAMYLCASSTGLAAEQYFGPGTRLTVT.

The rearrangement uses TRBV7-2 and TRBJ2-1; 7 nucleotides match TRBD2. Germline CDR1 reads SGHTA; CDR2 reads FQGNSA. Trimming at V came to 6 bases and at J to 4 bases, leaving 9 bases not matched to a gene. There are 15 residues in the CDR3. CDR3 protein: CASRPRRGVYNEQFF. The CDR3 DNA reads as TGTGCCAGCAGACCTCGCCGGGGGGTTTACAATGAGCAGTTCTTC.

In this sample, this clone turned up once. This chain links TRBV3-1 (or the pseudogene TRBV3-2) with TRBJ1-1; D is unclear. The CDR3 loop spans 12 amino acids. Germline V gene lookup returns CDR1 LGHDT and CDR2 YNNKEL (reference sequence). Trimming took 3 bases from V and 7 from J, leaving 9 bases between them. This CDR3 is CASSQPMDEAFF. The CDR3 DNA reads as TGTGCCAGCAGCCAGCCGATGGATGAAGCTTTCTTT.

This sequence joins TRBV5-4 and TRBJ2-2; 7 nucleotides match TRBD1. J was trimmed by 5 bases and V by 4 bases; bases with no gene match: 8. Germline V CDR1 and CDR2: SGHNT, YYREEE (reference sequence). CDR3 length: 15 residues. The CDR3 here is CASSPDREATGELFF. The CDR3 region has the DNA TGTGCCAGCAGCCCTGACAGGGAAGCGACCGGGGAGCTGTTTTTT.

The CDR3 region is CSAQDPGGQFF. CDR3 nucleotide sequence: TGCAGTGCTCAGGACCCCGGGGGGCAGTTCTTC. The genes are TRBV20-1 and TRBJ2-1; tentative D call: TRBD2 (6 bases). The CDR3 extends over 11 amino acids. Germline V gene data show CDR1 as DFQATT and CDR2 as SNEGSKA (reference sequence). Trimming left V 5 bases short and J 12 bases short, with 14 bases between.

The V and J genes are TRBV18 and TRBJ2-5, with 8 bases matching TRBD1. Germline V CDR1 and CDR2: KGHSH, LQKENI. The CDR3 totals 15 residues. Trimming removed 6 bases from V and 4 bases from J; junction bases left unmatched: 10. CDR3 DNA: TGTGCCAGCTCGTCGGGCGGACAGGGAGGAGAGACCCAGTACTTC. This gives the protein CASSSGGQGGETQYF.

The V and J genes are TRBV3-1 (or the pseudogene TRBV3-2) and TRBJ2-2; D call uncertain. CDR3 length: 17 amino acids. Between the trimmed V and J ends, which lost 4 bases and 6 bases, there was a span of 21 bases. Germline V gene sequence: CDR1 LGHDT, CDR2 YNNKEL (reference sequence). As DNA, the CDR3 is TGTGCCAGCAGCCCGGCTGCCGGGCTAAGAGGTTCCGGGGAGCTGTTTTTT. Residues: CASSPAAGLRGSGELFF.

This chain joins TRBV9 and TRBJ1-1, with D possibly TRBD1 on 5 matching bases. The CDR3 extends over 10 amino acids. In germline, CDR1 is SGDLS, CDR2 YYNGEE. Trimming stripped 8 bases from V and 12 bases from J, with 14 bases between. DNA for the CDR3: TGTGCCAGGCCGGCCGGACATACTTTCTTT. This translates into CARPAGHTFF.

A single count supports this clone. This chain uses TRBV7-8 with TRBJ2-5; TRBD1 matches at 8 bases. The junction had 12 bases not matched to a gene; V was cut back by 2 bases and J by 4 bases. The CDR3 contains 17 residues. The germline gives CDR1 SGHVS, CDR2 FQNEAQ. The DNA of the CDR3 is TGTGCCAGCAGCTTAACACGGACAGGGCATTCCGGAGAGACCCAGTACTTC. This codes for CASSLTRTGHSGETQYF. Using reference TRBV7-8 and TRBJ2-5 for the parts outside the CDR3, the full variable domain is GAGVSQSPRYKVAKRGQDVALRCDPISGHVSLFWYQQALGQGPEFLTYFQNEAQLDKSGLPSDRFFAERPEGSVSTLKIQRTQQEDSAVYLCASSLTRTGHSGETQYFGPGTRLLVL.

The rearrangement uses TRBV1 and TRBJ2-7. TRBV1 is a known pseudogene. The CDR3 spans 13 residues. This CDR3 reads CTSSRVGTYEQYF. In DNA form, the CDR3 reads TGCACCAGCAGCCGCGTCGGAACCTACGAGCAGTACTTC.

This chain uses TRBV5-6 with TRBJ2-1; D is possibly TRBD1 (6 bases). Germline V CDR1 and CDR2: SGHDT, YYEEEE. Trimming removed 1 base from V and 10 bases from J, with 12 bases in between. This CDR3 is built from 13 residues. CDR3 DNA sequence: TGTGCCAGCAGCTTGAGCAGGGGTGACGAGCAGTTCTTC. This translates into CASSLSRGDEQFF.

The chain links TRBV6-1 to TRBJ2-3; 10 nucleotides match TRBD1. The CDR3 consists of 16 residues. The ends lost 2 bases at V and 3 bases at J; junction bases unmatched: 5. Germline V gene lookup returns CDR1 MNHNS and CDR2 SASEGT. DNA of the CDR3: TGTGCCAGCAGTGAACGGGGGACAGGGGCTACAGATACGCAGTATTTT. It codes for CASSERGTGATDTQYF.

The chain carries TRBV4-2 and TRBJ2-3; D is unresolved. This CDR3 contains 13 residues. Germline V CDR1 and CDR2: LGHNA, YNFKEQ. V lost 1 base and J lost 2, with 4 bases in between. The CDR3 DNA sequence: TGTGCCAGCAGCCAAGGGACCACAGATACGCAGTATTTT. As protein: CASSQGTTDTQYF.

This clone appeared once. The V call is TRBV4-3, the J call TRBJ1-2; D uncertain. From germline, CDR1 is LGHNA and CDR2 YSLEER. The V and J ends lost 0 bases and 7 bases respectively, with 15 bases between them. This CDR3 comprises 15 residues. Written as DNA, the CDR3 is TGCGCCAGCAGCCAAGATCACCTCCAAGGTTTTGGCTACACCTTC. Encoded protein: CASSQDHLQGFGYTF.

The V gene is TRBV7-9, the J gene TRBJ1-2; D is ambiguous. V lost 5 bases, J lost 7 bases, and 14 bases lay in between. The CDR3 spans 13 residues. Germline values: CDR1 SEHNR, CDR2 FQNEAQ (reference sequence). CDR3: CASSQLLGVGYTF. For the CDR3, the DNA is TGTGCCAGCAGCCAATTGTTGGGTGTTGGCTACACCTTC.

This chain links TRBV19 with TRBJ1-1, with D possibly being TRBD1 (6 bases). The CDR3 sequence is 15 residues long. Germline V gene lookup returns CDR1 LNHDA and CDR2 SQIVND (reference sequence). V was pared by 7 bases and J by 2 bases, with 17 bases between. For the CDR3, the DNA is TGTGCCAGTACCAAGACCGGGACATTTAACACTGAAGCTTTCTTT. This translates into CASTKTGTFNTEAFF. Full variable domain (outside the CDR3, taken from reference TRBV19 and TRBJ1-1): DGGITQSPKYLFRKEGQNVTLSCEQNLNHDAMYWYRQDPGQGLRLIYYSQIVNDFQKGDIAEGYSVSREKKESFPLTVTSAQKNPTAFYLCASTKTGTFNTEAFFGQGTRLTVV.

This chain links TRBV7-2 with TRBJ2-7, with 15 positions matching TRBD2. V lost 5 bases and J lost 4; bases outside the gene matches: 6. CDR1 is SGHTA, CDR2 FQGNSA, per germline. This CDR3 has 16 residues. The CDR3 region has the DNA TGTGCCAGCAGCCCACGTGGACTAGCGGGGGGGTACGAGCAGTACTTC. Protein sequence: CASSPRGLAGGYEQYF.

For the CDR3, the DNA is TGTGCCAGCAGCTTAGGGGGCTCGCGCTATGGCTACACCTTC. Residues: CASSLGGSRYGYTF. This chain uses TRBV5-4 with TRBJ1-2; 7 bases are a match to TRBD1. The CDR3 has 14 amino acids. The V segment lost 2 bases and the J segment 4 bases; nucleotides outside the gene matches: 5. CDR1 is SGHNT and CDR2 is YYREEE in the germline V gene (reference sequence). Combining the CDR3 with reference TRBV5-4 and TRBJ1-2 gives the whole variable domain ETGVTQSPTHLIKTRGQQVTLRCSSQSGHNTVSWYQQALGQGPQFIFQYYREEENGRGNFPPRFSGLQFPNYSSELNVNALELDDSALYLCASSLGGSRYGYTFGSGTRLTVV.

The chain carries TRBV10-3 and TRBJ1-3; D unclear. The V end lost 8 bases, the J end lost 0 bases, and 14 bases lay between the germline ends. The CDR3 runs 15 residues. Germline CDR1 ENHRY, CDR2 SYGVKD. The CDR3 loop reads CAIFDYLSSGNTIYF. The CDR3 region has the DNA TGTGCCATCTTTGATTACCTGAGCTCTGGAAACACCATATATTTT.

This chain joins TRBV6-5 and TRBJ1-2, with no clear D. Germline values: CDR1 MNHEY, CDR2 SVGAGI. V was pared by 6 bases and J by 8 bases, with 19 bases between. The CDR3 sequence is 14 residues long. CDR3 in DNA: TGTGCCAGCAGACCCGGCCGGAGTCTGCAGGGCTACACCTTC. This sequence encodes CASRPGRSLQGYTF.

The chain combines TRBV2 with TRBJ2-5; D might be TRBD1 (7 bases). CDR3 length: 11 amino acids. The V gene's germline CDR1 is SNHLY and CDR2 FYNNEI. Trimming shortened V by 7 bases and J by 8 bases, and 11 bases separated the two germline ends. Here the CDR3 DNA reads TGTGCCAGCAAGCAGGGGGGAACCCAGTACTTC. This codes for CASKQGGTQYF. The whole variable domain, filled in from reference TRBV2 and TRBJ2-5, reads EPEVTQTPSHQVTQMGQEVILRCVPISNHLYFYWYRQILGQKVEFLVSFYNNEISEKSEIFDDQFSVERPDGSNFTLKIRSTKLEDSAMYFCASKQGGTQYFGPGTRLLVL.

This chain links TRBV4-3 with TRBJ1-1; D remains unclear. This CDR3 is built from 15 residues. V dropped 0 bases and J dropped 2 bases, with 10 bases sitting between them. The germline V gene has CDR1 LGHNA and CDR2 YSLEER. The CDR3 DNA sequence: TGCGCCAGCAGCCAAGACTCGTTGATAAACACTGAAGCTTTCTTT. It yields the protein CASSQDSLINTEAFF.

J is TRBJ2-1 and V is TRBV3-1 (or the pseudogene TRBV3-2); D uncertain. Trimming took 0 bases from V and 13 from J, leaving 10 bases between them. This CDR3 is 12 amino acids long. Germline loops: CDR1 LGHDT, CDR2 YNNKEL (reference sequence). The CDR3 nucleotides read TGTGCCAGCAGCCAAGATCGAGCATTCCAGTTCTTC. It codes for CASSQDRAFQFF.

The CDR3 region is CASSQRLGDGYTF. The DNA of the CDR3 is TGTGCCAGCAGCCAGCGATTGGGGGATGGCTACACCTTC. The V call is TRBV3-1 (or the pseudogene TRBV3-2), the J call TRBJ1-2; tentatively, D is TRBD1 (5 bases). The CDR3 sequence is 13 residues long. Deletions cut 3 bases from V and 6 bases from J, with 11 bases between. Germline CDR1 reads LGHDT; CDR2 reads YNNKEL (reference sequence).

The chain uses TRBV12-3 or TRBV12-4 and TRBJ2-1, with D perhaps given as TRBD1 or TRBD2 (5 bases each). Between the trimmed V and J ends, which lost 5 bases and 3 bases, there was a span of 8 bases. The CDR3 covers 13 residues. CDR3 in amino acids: CASSRGGYNEQFF. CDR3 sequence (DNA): TGTGCCAGCAGTCGTGGGGGCTACAATGAGCAGTTCTTC.

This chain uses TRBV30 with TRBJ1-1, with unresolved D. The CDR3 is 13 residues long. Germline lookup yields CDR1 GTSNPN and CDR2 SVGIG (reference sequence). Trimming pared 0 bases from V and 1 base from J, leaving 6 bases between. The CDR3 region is CAWSVLGNTEAFF. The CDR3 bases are TGTGCCTGGAGTGTACTGGGGAACACTGAAGCTTTCTTT.

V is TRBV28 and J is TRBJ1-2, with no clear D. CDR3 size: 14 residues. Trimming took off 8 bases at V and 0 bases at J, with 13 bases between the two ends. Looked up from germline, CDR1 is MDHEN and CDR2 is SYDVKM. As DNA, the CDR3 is TGTGCCAGCGGCCAAGCCTATCCTAACTATGGCTACACCTTC. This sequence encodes CASGQAYPNYGYTF.

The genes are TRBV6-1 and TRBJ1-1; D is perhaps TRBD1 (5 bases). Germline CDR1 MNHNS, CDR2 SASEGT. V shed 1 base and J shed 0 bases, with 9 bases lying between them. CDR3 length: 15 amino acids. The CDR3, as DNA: TGTGCCAGCAGTGAAGTGGGGGAAGTGAACACTGAAGCTTTCTTT. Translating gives CASSEVGEVNTEAFF.